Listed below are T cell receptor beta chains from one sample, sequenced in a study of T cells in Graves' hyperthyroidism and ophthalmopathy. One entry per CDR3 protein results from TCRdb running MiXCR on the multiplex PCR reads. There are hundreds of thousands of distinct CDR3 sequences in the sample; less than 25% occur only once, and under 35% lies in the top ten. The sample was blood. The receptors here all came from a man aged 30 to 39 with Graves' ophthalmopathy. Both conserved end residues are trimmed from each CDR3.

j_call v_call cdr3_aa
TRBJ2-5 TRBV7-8 ASSSRTSSSQETQY
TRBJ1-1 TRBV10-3 AMTQDRQNTEAF
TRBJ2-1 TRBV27 VSSSRLAGGTNEQF
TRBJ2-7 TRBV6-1 ASSESGRSSYEQY
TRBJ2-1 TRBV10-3 AISRSGRELYNEQF
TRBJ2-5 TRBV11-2 ASSWGQQETQY
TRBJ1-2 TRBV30 AWSIRENYGYT
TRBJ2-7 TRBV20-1 SASGRTSYEQY
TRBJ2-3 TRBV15 ATSREYLAHTDTQY
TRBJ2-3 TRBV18 ASSPVTSTDTQY
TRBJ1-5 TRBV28 ASRQDFGNQPQH
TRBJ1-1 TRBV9 ASNAEPITGGLF
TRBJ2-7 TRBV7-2 ASSQLRQGAEQY
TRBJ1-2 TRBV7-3 ASSVDGTNYGYT
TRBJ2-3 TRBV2 ASSRLVPGTDTQY
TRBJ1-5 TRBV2 ASRGRVQPQH
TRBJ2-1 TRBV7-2 ASSLEASGRIGEQF
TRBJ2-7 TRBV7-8 ASTLNGDEQY
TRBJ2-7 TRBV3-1 ASSQDRGPRGQY
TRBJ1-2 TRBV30 AWSEDGYT
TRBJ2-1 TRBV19 ASSRVAGLYNEQF
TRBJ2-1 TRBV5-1 ASSFGLAGVSSYNEQF
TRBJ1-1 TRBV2 ASSVRQKNTEAF
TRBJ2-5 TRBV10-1 ASSEGASGGTQY
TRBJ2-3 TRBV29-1 SAAGSTDTQY
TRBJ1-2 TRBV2 ASRNIIYGYT
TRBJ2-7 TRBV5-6 ASNPWGLYEQY
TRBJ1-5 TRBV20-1 SARGQQGTQPQH
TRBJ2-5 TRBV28 ASSFGATSGRGGQETQY
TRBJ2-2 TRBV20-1 SANENTGELF
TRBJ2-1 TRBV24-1 ATSDPNTSPSYNEQF
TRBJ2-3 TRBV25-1 ASSGVVGGYPDTQY
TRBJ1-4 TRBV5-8 ASSLGVRVEKLF
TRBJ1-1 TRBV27 ASSLRGGPDTEAF
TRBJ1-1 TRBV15 ATSRDLVIRGRNTEAF
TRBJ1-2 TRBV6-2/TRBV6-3 ASSWLPLYGYT
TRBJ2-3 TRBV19 ASTLGASTDTQY
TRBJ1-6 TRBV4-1 ASSQDAVARPPLH
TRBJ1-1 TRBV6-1 ASSEVVQGTAF
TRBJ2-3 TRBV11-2 ASSSFIGSAGVGDTQY
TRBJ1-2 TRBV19 ASRTTGQEQGYT
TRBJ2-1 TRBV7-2 ASSLDRLEDNEQF
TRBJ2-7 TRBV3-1 ASSKGTGTGSYEQY
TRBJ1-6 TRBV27 ASSPRVGRNSPLH
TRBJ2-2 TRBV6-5 ASSYPKREGGTGELF
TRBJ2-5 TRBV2 ASSGSEAGELETQY